A single sample is the source of the 5 T cell receptor beta chains below, sequenced in a study of vaccination and CD4 T cells after COVID-19 (dated by TCRdb to between 2021 and 2024). The method was PCR. Sequencer: Illumina iSeq 100. At the Johns Hopkins FTIC core, DNA from the cultured CD4+ T cells underwent TCR sequencing with the Oncomine TCR Beta short-read assay. TCRdb applied fastp at Q25 and MiXCR to the public reads, then kept only in-frame beta chains. Each CDR3 protein appears once, grouped with its most common genes and DNA. The sample yields roughly 16,000 distinct CDR3 sequences; around 75% were counted once. Over 9% of the sample belongs to the ten largest clones. For these receptors, no antigen is known. In the paper's terms, the treatment or condition label means: roughly ten-day PBMC culture with coronavirus spike peptide pools or control peptides (ViraFEST assay). The sequenced sample was CD4+ T cells from blood, cultured in vitro, obtained after SARS-CoV-2 vaccination. The source of these receptors is a human donor who received a COVID-19 vaccine.

The genes are TRBV30 and TRBJ1-5, with a weak D call TRBD1 (5 bases). The CDR3 is made up of 13 amino acids. Germline-derived CDR1 and CDR2 are GTSNPN and SVGIG (reference sequence). V gave up 2 bases and J gave up 3 bases, with 8 bases separating them. CDR3 DNA: TGTGCCTGGAGTCGGGACCTCAATCAGCCCCAGCATTTT. Translating gives CAWSRDLNQPQHF.

This chain uses TRBV7-9 with TRBJ1-5; D not certain. The CDR3 is made up of 15 amino acids. Germline CDR1 is SEHNR and CDR2 is FQNEAQ (reference sequence). The V and J ends lost 1 base and 0 bases respectively, with 7 bases between them. CDR3 sequence reads: CASSLGWDSNQPQHF. The DNA for the CDR3 is TGTGCCAGCAGCTTAGGGTGGGATAGCAATCAGCCCCAGCATTTT. The full variable domain, with the rest looked up from reference TRBV7-9 and TRBJ1-5, is DTGVSQNPRHKITKRGQNVTFRCDPISEHNRLYWYRQTLGQGPEFLTYFQNEAQLEKSRLLSDRFSAERPKGSFSTLEIQRTEQGDSAMYLCASSLGWDSNQPQHFGDGTRLSIL.

This chain links TRBV5-4 with TRBJ2-7; D not resolved. This CDR3 has 13 amino acids. Germline CDR1 SGHNT, CDR2 YYREEE (reference sequence). V lost 0 bases and J 2 bases, leaving 6 bases between the germline ends. DNA of the CDR3: TGTGCCAGCAGCTTGGCAGGCACCTACGAGCAGTACTTC. Its protein product is CASSLAGTYEQYF.

This sequence joins TRBV12-5 and TRBJ2-3; 7 bases line up with TRBD1. The CDR3 is made up of 15 amino acids. Germline V gives CDR1 LGHNT, CDR2 FRNRAP. The trim removed 7 bases at V and 2 bases at J, leaving 9 bases unmatched. In DNA, the CDR3 is TGTGCTAGTGCTAGGGGGCAGGGATTCACAGATACGCAGTATTTT. Its protein is CASARGQGFTDTQYF.

This clonotype was picked up a small number of times. The gene calls are TRBV20-1 and TRBJ2-3; 13 nucleotides align to TRBD2. The J segment lost 3 bases and the V segment lost 8 bases, leaving 5 bases of the junction unmatched. Germline CDR1 and CDR2: DFQATT and SNEGSKA (reference sequence). CDR3 length: 14 amino acids. CDR3 residues: CSPGTSGATDTQYF. The CDR3 bases are TGCAGTCCTGGGACTAGCGGGGCAACAGATACGCAGTATTTT.